These 8 T cell receptor beta chains were all obtained from the same sample, sequenced in a study of T cell responses to AZD1222 COVID-19 vaccine. Sequencing used immunoSEQ multiplex PCR; TCRdb keeps in-frame clones, though not all of them. The sample has around 150,000 clones, roughly 90% seen once; the top ten hold 4% to 5.5%. Sample: peripheral blood, taken 28 days after the second AZD1222 dose. These receptors originate from an adult who received the AZD1222 COVID-19 vaccine.

In this sample, this clone turned up once. The chain uses TRBV10-3 and TRBJ1-5; 7 bases agree with TRBD1. This CDR3 comprises 13 residues. CDR1 is ENHRY and CDR2 is SYGVKD in the germline V gene. J was trimmed by 5 bases and V by 4 bases; bases with no gene match: 2. CDR3 nucleotide sequence: TGTGCCATCAGTGTCGACAGGGATCAGCCCCAGCATTTT. Translated, it gives CAISVDRDQPQHF.

CDR3 loop: CASGWDRENTEAFF. DNA of the CDR3: TGTGCCAGCGGTTGGGACAGGGAGAACACTGAAGCTTTCTTT. The chain joins TRBV27 to TRBJ1-1; 9 bases agree with TRBD1. This CDR3 contains 14 residues. After removal of 8 bases from V and 1 base from J, the junction contained 5 bases not matched to a gene. Germline V gene data show CDR1 as MNHEY and CDR2 as SMNVEV (reference sequence).

The chain combines TRBV6-6 with TRBJ1-6; the D is unclear. Germline CDR1 and CDR2: MNHNY and SVGAGI (reference sequence). The V end lost 5 bases, the J end lost 7 bases, and 3 bases lay between the germline ends. The CDR3 is 11 residues long. DNA for the CDR3: TGTGCCAGCAGTCTAAATTCACCCCTCCACTTT. As protein: CASSLNSPLHF.

The V and J genes are TRBV12-3 or TRBV12-4 and TRBJ1-5; D call uncertain. Trimming removed 5 bases at V and 7 bases at J, with 9 bases between. The CDR3 length is 12 residues. CDR3 sequence (DNA): TGTGCCAGCAGTGGCACGGGGCAGCCCCAGCATTTT. This translates into CASSGTGQPQHF.

The rearrangement joins TRBV19 to TRBJ1-1, with 8 bases lining up with TRBD1. This CDR3 region has 14 residues. Germline V gives CDR1 LNHDA, CDR2 SQIVND (reference sequence). The V gene end was trimmed by 6 bases and the J gene end by 0 bases; junction bases not matched to a gene: 3. The CDR3 protein is CASRSGGLNTEAFF. The CDR3 DNA reads TGTGCCAGTAGGTCAGGGGGCTTGAACACTGAAGCTTTCTTT.

CDR3 sequence: CASSSDGQGAGQPQHF. The CDR3 DNA follows: TGCGCCAGCAGCAGTGACGGACAGGGGGCAGGTCAGCCCCAGCATTTT. The rearrangement joins TRBV5-1 to TRBJ1-5; 11 positions match TRBD1. The ends lost 4 bases at V and 6 bases at J; junction bases unmatched: 9. The V gene's germline CDR1 is SGHRS and CDR2 YFSETQ. The CDR3 has 16 amino acids.

The genes are TRBV7-6 and TRBJ1-2; 7 positions match TRBD1. With 5 bases clipped from V and 3 bases from J, the junction kept 3 bases outside the gene matches. This CDR3 contains 13 residues. CDR1 is SGHVS and CDR2 is FNYEAQ in the germline V gene. The CDR3 DNA sequence: TGTGCCAGCAGCAAAGGGACAGACTATGGCTACACCTTC. As protein: CASSKGTDYGYTF.

The chain is built from TRBV25-1 and TRBJ1-5; D unresolved. Germline V CDR1 and CDR2: MGHDK, SYGVNS. V lost 3 bases and J lost 2, with 5 bases in between. This CDR3 comprises 13 residues. For the CDR3, the DNA is TGTGCCAGCAGTGATACTGGCAATCAGCCCCAGCATTTT. It is translated as CASSDTGNQPQHF.